This T cell receptor (beta chain) was sequenced for a study of blood T cell repertoires in COVID-19 (dated by TCRdb to the early 2020s). About the investigation overall: Collaborator samples came from the United States, Italy and Spain and covered acute and convalescent phases of COVID-19. The prospective study material was composed of cDNA or gDNA derived from T cells, B-cell-depleted T cells, or PBMCs. Deeply sampled blood TCRbeta repertoires from subjects exposed to, actively infected with, or recovered from COVID-19 were included in the dataset. The repertoires were released in a freely available public database meant as a resource for research on the immune response to SARS-CoV-2. The samples were drawn from two sources: the first 160 participants of the ongoing ImmuneRACE study, and 1,200 or so subjects contributed by 6 global collaborators. Nearly every sample came with metadata listing a de-identified subject ID, COVID-19 status, age in years and sex. Where HLA class I and class II types were available, the types were taken from metadata supplied by the sample provider, not from assay-based typing.

Regarding this clone: It has no known antigen specificity. One base away there is no much larger clone; base qualities are not given.

The collaborating institutions used their own protocols to collect whole blood in K2EDTA tubes. For TCRbeta analysis, collaborator samples were shipped as frozen whole blood, as isolated PBMCs, or as DNA extracted from either sample type. TCRbeta CDR3 regions were amplified from genomic DNA using the immunoSEQ Assay, a bias-controlled multiplex PCR. The published analysis was carried out like this. The number of nucleated cells in each sample was estimated from the amplification of reference gene primers within the assay. To quantify the absolute abundance of each unique TCRbeta CDR3 rearrangement, sequence reads were collapsed and filtered. For each sample, productive Simpson clonality was calculated as the square root of Simpson's diversity index over productive rearrangements. TCRdb took this table from immuneACCESS and kept in-frame rearrangements with V and J called. Such tables lack part of the clones; where checked against another copy, unresolved V genes explain under half of the gap, and the rest is unexplained. The V and J calls and clone size are taken from that table; D and trimming were inferred from the DNA. The sample yields tens of thousands of clones; about 90% were counted once. The ten largest clones represent around 13% of the sample.

Ends trimmed: V by 4 bases, J by 4 bases; bases unmatched to a gene: 25. The CDR3 runs 20 amino acids, cysteine and phenylalanine included. Only the CDR3 DNA stays, 60 bases, in frame from base 1. The germline V gene yields SQVTM for CDR1 and ANQGSEA for CDR2. The paper's findings and limits, for the study overall: The amount of clinical and demographic metadata varied by source and participant and was provided uncurated.

This clonotype originated in a human donor with active COVID-19. The donor label of this sample is uncertain. The sample consisted of peripheral blood. The chain is encoded by TRBV29-1 joined to TRBJ1-1; TRBD1 matches 9 bases in the middle. The sequenced DNA is TGCAGCGTTGCACATCCGGGGACAGGGTGGGGGAGGTTGAGGATCACTGAAGCTTTCTTT. Its protein product is CSVAHPGTGWGRLRITEAFF. Reference TRBV29-1 and TRBJ1-1 proteins supply the regions before and after the CDR3; the full variable domain is: SAVISQKPSRDICQRGTSLTIQCQVDSQVTMMFWYRQQPGQSLTLIATANQGSEATYESGFVIDKFPISRPNLTFSTLTVSNMSPEDSSIYLCSVAHPGTGWGRLRITEAFFGQGTRLTVV.